This paragraph reports one TCR beta chain. This record comes from a study of blood T cell repertoires in COVID-19. Overall study context: Acute and convalescent COVID-19 samples came from the United States, Italy and Spain.

Some clones are missing from TCRdb's copy, which holds only in-frame ones; the method was immunoSEQ multiplex PCR. The sample carries 35,000 to 55,000 clones, over 80% recorded once. The CDR3 is 14 amino acids. J gave up 4 bases and V 7 bases, and 6 bases lay outside the gene matches. Germline CDR1 and CDR2: GTSNPN and SVGIG (reference sequence). Source material: peripheral blood. The receptor was derived from a human donor in a cohort sampled during active COVID-19. The chain uses TRBV30 and TRBJ1-3, with 11 bases that match TRBD1. The CDR3 DNA reads TGTGCCTTCAGGACAGGGGGCCCGGGAAACACCATATATTTT. Residues: CAFRTGGPGNTIYF.